The 31 T cell receptor beta chains listed next were all sequenced from one sample in a study of T cell clusters in autoimmune cytopenias. TRB rearrangements were amplified by touch-down multiplex PCR with mixed TRB-A/B primers. One entry per CDR3 protein, without DNA, is what TCRdb gives after re-calling the multiplex PCR reads. The table for this sample gives thousands of distinct CDR3 sequences. TRB amplification used approximately 0.25 ug of peripheral blood genomic DNA. The same data also contributed to another study, on T cell repertoires in aging, cancer and after chemotherapy.

The sample taken for sequencing was peripheral blood. These receptors were taken from a human donor in good health.

This clonotype is called medium-sized based on its frequency. J is TRBJ1-3 and V is TRBV19; TCRdb reports TRBD1, a call that lacks DNA to check it against. Germline CDR1 is LNHDA and CDR2 is SQIVND (reference sequence). The CDR3 is made up of 16 amino acids. CDR3: CASSKTGIGSGNTIYF.

By frequency, this clonotype registers medium-sized (0.01 to 0.1%). The genes are TRBV6-1 and TRBJ2-2; the TCRdb call, TRBD1, lacks DNA for checking. The CDR3 contains 14 residues. Germline V gene sequence: CDR1 MNHNS, CDR2 SASEGT. The CDR3: CANRGQSNTGELFF.

The chain links TRBV30 to TRBJ2-7; no DNA is available, so the TRBD1 call from TCRdb remains unchecked. The CDR3 covers 13 residues. CDR1 GTSNPN and CDR2 SVGIG come from the germline V gene (reference sequence). Here the CDR3 reads CALAGTINYEQYF.

V gene TRBV12-3 or TRBV12-4 combines with J gene TRBJ1-1; TCRdb proposes TRBD1, but this gene call is untestable without DNA. There are 15 residues in the CDR3. The CDR3 here is CASSLWGQLNTEAFF.

Judged by frequency, this clonotype is medium-sized. The chain recombines TRBV5-4 with TRBJ2-6; as DNA is missing, the TRBD1 call by TCRdb cannot be tested. The germline V gene has CDR1 SGHNT and CDR2 YYREEE (reference sequence). This CDR3 is 17 amino acids long. CDR3 sequence: CASSSDRFLSGANVLTF.

V is TRBV12-3 or TRBV12-4 and J is TRBJ1-5. This CDR3 has 15 amino acids. The CDR3 here is CASSLRHLVNQPQHF.

The genes are TRBV6-5 and TRBJ2-1; no DNA is available, so the TRBD2 call from TCRdb remains unchecked. CDR3 size: 13 residues. Germline CDR1 and CDR2: MNHEY and SVGAGI. The chain's CDR3 is CASPRGGTNEQFF.

By frequency, this clonotype registers medium-sized. The chain employs TRBV5-6 and TRBJ2-5; absent DNA, TCRdb's TRBD1 call cannot be checked. This CDR3 is 16 amino acids long. Germline V gene data show CDR1 as SGHDT and CDR2 as YYEEEE. CDR3 loop: CASTPGADRGWETQYF.

The chain uses TRBV10-3 and TRBJ2-7; the D call of TRBD1 rests on TCRdb alone, since no DNA is present to check it. The CDR3 sequence is 12 residues long. Germline CDR1 and CDR2: ENHRY and SYGVKD. The CDR3 loop is CAIGGGEYEQYF.

This sequence joins TRBV18 and TRBJ1-5; as DNA is missing, the TRBD1 call by TCRdb cannot be tested. The CDR3 is made up of 14 amino acids. CDR1 and CDR2 from the germline V gene are KGHSH and LQKENI. The CDR3 reads CASSPRGGNQPQHF.

The V gene is TRBV5-6, the J gene TRBJ1-1. The CDR3 is 14 residues long. CDR1 and CDR2 (germline): SGHDT, YYEEEE. The CDR3: CASYKGQRNTEAFF.

This chain connects TRBV2 to TRBJ2-1; TCRdb's D gene call, TRBD2, goes unchecked for lack of DNA. CDR1 is SNHLY and CDR2 is FYNNEI in the germline V gene. The CDR3 consists of 15 residues. The CDR3 spells CASSILADIYNEQFF.

Judged by frequency, this clonotype is medium-sized (0.01 to 0.1%). The V call is TRBV6-5, the J call TRBJ2-3; TCRdb designates TRBD1, a call that cannot be tested without DNA. This CDR3 has 15 amino acids. CDR1 is MNHEY, CDR2 SVGAGI, per germline. CDR3 protein: CASSYEGAQADTQYF.

According to its frequency, this clonotype is medium-sized (0.01 to 0.1%). The rearrangement joins TRBV18 to TRBJ2-2; TCRdb returns TRBD2, unconfirmable since there is no DNA. CDR1 and CDR2 from the germline V gene are KGHSH and LQKENI. The CDR3 covers 16 residues. The CDR3 region is CASTRGLATNTGELFF.

This clonotype ranks as medium-sized in terms of frequency. The gene calls are TRBV19 and TRBJ2-5; no DNA is available, so the TRBD1 call from TCRdb remains unchecked. CDR3 length equals 18 residues. CDR1 is LNHDA, CDR2 SQIVND, per germline (reference sequence). CDR3 sequence: CASSMGNRGAGIPETQYF.

The chain recombines TRBV5-5 with TRBJ1-5; TCRdb names TRBD1, which stays unverified in the absence of DNA. The CDR3 spans 14 residues. From germline, CDR1 is SGHKS and CDR2 YYEKEE (reference sequence). The CDR3: CASSRQGMEQPQHF.

The chain carries TRBV6-2 or TRBV6-3 and TRBJ1-6. From germline, CDR1 is MNHEY and CDR2 SVGEGT. The CDR3 runs 14 residues. The CDR3: CASRGTADNSPLHF.

This chain connects TRBV12-3 or TRBV12-4 to TRBJ2-1; absent DNA, TCRdb's TRBD1 call cannot be checked. The CDR3 spans 14 residues. CDR3 loop: CASSSGTSNNEQFF.

This clonotype is identified as medium-sized (0.01 to 0.1%) from frequency. J is TRBJ1-2 and V is TRBV6-5; as DNA is missing, the TRBD1 call by TCRdb cannot be tested. CDR3 size: 13 residues. Germline CDR1 reads MNHEY; CDR2 reads SVGAGI. The chain's CDR3 is CASSPGDESGYTF.

Measured by frequency, this clonotype is large. The V call is TRBV29-1, the J call TRBJ2-3; TCRdb outputs TRBD1, but without DNA this stays unchecked. CDR1 is SQVTM and CDR2 is ANQGSEA in the germline V gene. CDR3 length: 13 amino acids. This CDR3 reads CSVERRGADTQYF.

J is TRBJ1-2 and V is TRBV6-5. The germline V gene encodes CDR1 MNHEY and CDR2 SVGAGI. This CDR3 is 13 amino acids long. The CDR3: CASSDLATYGYTF.

The genes are TRBV5-6 and TRBJ2-1. Germline assignment: CDR1 SGHDT and CDR2 YYEEEE. The CDR3 is made up of 13 amino acids. This chain's CDR3 is CASSMGQPYEQFF.

The genes are TRBV27 and TRBJ2-5; the TRBD2 assignment by TCRdb is unverifiable without DNA. CDR3 length equals 17 residues. Germline lookup yields CDR1 MNHEY and CDR2 SMNVEV (reference sequence). CDR3 region: CASSLNPGLAGQETQYF.

The chain uses TRBV7-2 and TRBJ1-3; TCRdb proposes TRBD1, but this gene call is untestable without DNA. The CDR3 has 16 amino acids. The germline V gene has CDR1 SGHTA and CDR2 FQGNSA. CDR3 amino acids: CASSAPGQGHRNTIYF.

This clonotype is identified as medium-sized from frequency. The chain couples TRBV29-1 to TRBJ1-1; TCRdb's D gene call, TRBD1, goes unchecked for lack of DNA. The CDR3 runs 11 residues. Germline CDR1 reads SQVTM; CDR2 reads ANQGSEA. CDR3 residues: CSVDRVAEAFF.

The chain employs TRBV18 and TRBJ2-7; the TCRdb D gene call, TRBD1, has no DNA to confirm it. Germline CDR1 and CDR2: KGHSH and LQKENI. The CDR3 spans 15 residues. CDR3: CASSSTDGTGDKQYF. Drawing the rest from reference TRBV18 and TRBJ2-7, the complete variable domain is NAGVMQNPRHLVRRRGQEARLRCSPMKGHSHVYWYRQLPEEGLKFMVYLQKENIIDESGMPKERFSAEFPKEGPSILRIQQVVRGDSAAYFCASSSTDGTGDKQYFGPGTRLTVT.

This chain joins TRBV5-6 and TRBJ2-1; TCRdb's assignment of TRBD2 cannot be checked, as there is no DNA. CDR1 is SGHDT and CDR2 is YYEEEE in the germline V gene. The CDR3 loop spans 14 amino acids. The CDR3 sequence is CASSSRTYYNEQFF.

Judged by frequency, this clonotype is medium-sized. The rearrangement joins TRBV7-6 to TRBJ1-6; TCRdb names TRBD1, which stays unverified in the absence of DNA. This CDR3 has 15 residues. Germline V gene data show CDR1 as SGHVS and CDR2 as FNYEAQ. The chain's CDR3 is CASSLGGQRNSPLHF.

J is TRBJ1-5 and V is TRBV6-1; with no DNA, the TCRdb D assignment of TRBD1 cannot be verified. Germline V gene sequence: CDR1 MNHNS, CDR2 SASEGT. The CDR3 is 15 residues long. CDR3 amino acids: CASSALQDGNQPQHF.

This clonotype is medium-sized (0.01 to 0.1%) by frequency. The chain links TRBV6-5 to TRBJ1-2; lacking DNA, the TRBD1 call made by TCRdb goes unchecked. CDR1 is MNHEY and CDR2 is SVGAGI in the germline V gene. This CDR3 is built from 14 residues. The CDR3 loop is CASSPLGRLYGYTF.

The chain couples TRBV27 to TRBJ2-3; TCRdb indicates TRBD1, and absent DNA this call remains unverified. The germline V gene has CDR1 MNHEY and CDR2 SMNVEV (reference sequence). The CDR3 has 14 amino acids. This CDR3 reads CASSTRQSTDTQYF.